This TCR beta chain was identified during a study of regulatory T cells in long-lasting Graves disease. This CDR3 is built from 15 residues. Trimming pared 4 bases from V and 5 bases from J, leaving 18 bases between. Germline V gene sequence: CDR1 SGHTS, CDR2 YDEGEE. Time point meaning: persistent/refractory GD, antithyroid drugs over 5 years with positive TRAb. Following extraction of RNA from PBMCs, that RNA was used to make the TCR library. As collected, the peripheral blood samples measured about 8.1 milliliters each and went into EDTA tubes. The authors built TCR beta libraries using iRepertoire HTBI primers and Arm-PCR of CDR3 regions. Per the original data handling: Segment identification across samples yielded around 60 TRBV and more than twelve TRBJ segments. MiXCR, run by TCRdb on the multiplex PCR reads, gives a single entry per CDR3 protein. In this record, the V and J calls reflect TCRdb's handling and not the investigators' own analysis. The sample has hundreds of thousands of distinct CDR3 sequences, approximately 22% seen once.

This clonotype was seen more than once but under ten times. The antigen is not known. Notes on the study in general: Among samples with persistent disease, TRBV28, TRBJ1-2 and TRBJ2-5 were favored.

The sample here was peripheral blood mononuclear cells (PBMCs), taken when the disease was refractory, from a patient treated with antithyroid drugs. The sequence came from a female donor with Graves disease. The chain recombines TRBV5-8 with TRBJ2-5; D tentatively reads TRBD1 or TRBD2 (6 bases each). CDR3 coding DNA: TGTGCCAGCAGCACCGAGGGGGGTGCTTTCGAGACCCAGTACTTC. Its protein is CASSTEGGAFETQYF.